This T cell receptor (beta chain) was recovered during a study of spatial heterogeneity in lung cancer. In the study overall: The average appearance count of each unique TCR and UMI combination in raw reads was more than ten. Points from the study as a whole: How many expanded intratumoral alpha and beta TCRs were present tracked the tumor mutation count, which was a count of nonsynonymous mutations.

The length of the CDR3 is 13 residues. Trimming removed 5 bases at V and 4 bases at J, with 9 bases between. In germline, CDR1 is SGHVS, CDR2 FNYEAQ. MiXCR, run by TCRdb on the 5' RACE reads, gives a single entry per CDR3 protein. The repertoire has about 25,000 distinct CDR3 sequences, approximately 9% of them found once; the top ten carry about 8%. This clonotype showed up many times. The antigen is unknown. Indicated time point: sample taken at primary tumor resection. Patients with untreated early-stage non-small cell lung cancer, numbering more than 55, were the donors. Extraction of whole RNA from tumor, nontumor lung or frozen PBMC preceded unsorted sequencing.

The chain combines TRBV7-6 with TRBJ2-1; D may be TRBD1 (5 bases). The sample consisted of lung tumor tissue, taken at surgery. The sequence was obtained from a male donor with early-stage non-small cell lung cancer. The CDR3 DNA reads TGTGCCAGCAGCATTGACAGTTACAATGAGCAGTTCTTC. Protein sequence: CASSIDSYNEQFF.